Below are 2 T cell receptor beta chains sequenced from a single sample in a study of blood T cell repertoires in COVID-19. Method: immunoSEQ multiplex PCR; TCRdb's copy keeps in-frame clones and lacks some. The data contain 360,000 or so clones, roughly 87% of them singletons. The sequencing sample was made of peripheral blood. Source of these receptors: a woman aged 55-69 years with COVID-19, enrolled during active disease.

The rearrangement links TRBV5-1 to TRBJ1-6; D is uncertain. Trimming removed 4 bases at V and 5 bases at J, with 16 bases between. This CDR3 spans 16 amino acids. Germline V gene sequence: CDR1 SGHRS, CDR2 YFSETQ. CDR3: CASSIEAATNNSPLHF. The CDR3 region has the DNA TGCGCCAGCAGCATAGAGGCGGCCACGAATAATTCACCCCTCCACTTT. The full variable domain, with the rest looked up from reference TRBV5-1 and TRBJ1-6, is KAGVTQTPRYLIKTRGQQVTLSCSPISGHRSVSWYQQTPGQGLQFLFEYFSETQRNKGNFPGRFSGRQFSNSRSEMNVSTLELGDSALYLCASSIEAATNNSPLHFGNGTRLTVT.

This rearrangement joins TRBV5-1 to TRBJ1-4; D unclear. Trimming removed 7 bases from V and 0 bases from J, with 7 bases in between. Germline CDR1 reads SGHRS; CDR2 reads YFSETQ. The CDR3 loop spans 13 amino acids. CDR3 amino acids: CASQRATNEKLFF. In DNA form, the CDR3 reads TGCGCCAGCCAGCGTGCAACTAATGAAAAACTGTTTTTT.